The 20 T cell receptor beta chains listed next were all sequenced from one sample in a study of blood T cell repertoires in COVID-19. Libraries were prepared by immunoSEQ multiplex PCR; TCRdb keeps only in-frame clonotypes and omits some of them. The sample lists over 150,000 clones; more than 70% were seen once. Sequenced input: peripheral blood. These receptors were taken from a middle-aged man with COVID-19, enrolled during active disease.

The chain links TRBV7-3 to TRBJ1-1; D might be TRBD1 (5 bases). The CDR3 is made up of 13 amino acids. Deletions cut 4 bases from V and 5 bases from J, with 11 bases between. Germline CDR1 SGHTA, CDR2 FQGTGA. The CDR3 is CASSSRGGTEAFF. The CDR3 DNA reads as TGTGCCAGCAGCTCCCGGGGGGGAACTGAAGCTTTCTTT.

The chain joins TRBV4-1 to TRBJ2-1; no firm D call. V lost 5 bases and J 2 bases, leaving 22 bases between the germline ends. The germline V gene has CDR1 MGHRA and CDR2 YSYEKL. The CDR3 totals 18 residues. The CDR3 reads CASSSTGRFVSPYNEQFF. CDR3 in DNA: TGCGCCAGCAGCTCCACTGGTCGTTTTGTAAGCCCCTACAATGAGCAGTTCTTC.

The chain carries TRBV18 and TRBJ1-2; 7 bases fit TRBD1. J lost 5 bases, V lost 3 bases, and 3 bases had no gene match. CDR1 and CDR2 from the germline V gene are KGHSH and LQKENI. The CDR3 extends over 13 amino acids. Written as DNA, the CDR3 is TGTGCCAGCTCACCCGGGACAGAGTATGGCTACACCTTC. Translated, it gives CASSPGTEYGYTF.

The rearrangement uses TRBV27 and TRBJ2-3; D not resolved. The V and J ends lost 6 bases and 1 base respectively, with 8 bases between them. CDR1 is MNHEY, CDR2 SMNVEV, per germline (reference sequence). CDR3 length: 13 amino acids. The CDR3 is CASSQARTDTQYF. Written as DNA, the CDR3 is TGTGCCAGCAGCCAGGCGCGCACAGATACGCAGTATTTT.

This chain links TRBV10-3 with TRBJ1-4; 7 bases align to TRBD1. The V segment lost 3 bases and the J segment 5 bases; nucleotides outside the gene matches: 6. Germline values: CDR1 ENHRY, CDR2 SYGVKD. There are 15 residues in the CDR3. The CDR3 sequence: CAISDQTGANEKLFF. The CDR3 region has the DNA TGTGCCATCAGTGACCAAACAGGGGCCAATGAAAAACTGTTTTTT.

The chain has TRBV5-6 and TRBJ2-7, with 8 bases fitting TRBD2. With V trimmed by 4 bases and J by 4 bases, 10 bases remained unmatched. CDR1 is SGHDT, CDR2 YYEEEE, per germline. This CDR3 spans 15 amino acids. DNA for the CDR3: TGTGCCAGCAGCCGTCTGCGGGGGGCGGGATACGAGCAGTACTTC. As protein: CASSRLRGAGYEQYF. Filled out from reference TRBV5-6 and TRBJ2-7, the complete variable domain reads DAGVTQSPTHLIKTRGQQVTLRCSPKSGHDTVSWYQQALGQGPQFIFQYYEEEERQRGNFPDRFSGHQFPNYSSELNVNALLLGDSALYLCASSRLRGAGYEQYFGPGTRLTVT.

J is TRBJ1-4 and V is TRBV28; D is unclear. This CDR3 is 15 amino acids long. Germline assignment: CDR1 MDHEN and CDR2 SYDVKM. The germline V and J ends were trimmed by 7 bases and 8 bases, with 20 bases remaining between them. CDR3: CASTDMRTGGEKLFF. DNA for the CDR3: TGTGCCAGCACCGACATGAGGACCGGAGGAGAAAAACTGTTTTTT.

The chain joins TRBV9 to TRBJ2-3, with 10 bases lining up with TRBD2. CDR3 length: 16 amino acids. The V segment lost 0 bases and the J segment 4 bases; nucleotides outside the gene matches: 5. Germline values: CDR1 SGDLS, CDR2 YYNGEE. The CDR3 sequence: CASSVVGTSAADTQYF. The CDR3 nucleotides are TGTGCCAGCAGCGTAGTAGGGACTAGCGCTGCAGATACGCAGTATTTT.

This chain links TRBV15 with TRBJ2-7; the match to TRBD2 covers 8 bases. This CDR3 comprises 15 residues. The V gene end was trimmed by 0 bases and the J gene end by 2 bases; junction bases not matched to a gene: 3. The germline V gene encodes CDR1 LNHNV and CDR2 YYDKDF (reference sequence). CDR3 sequence: CATSRDLAGAYEQYF. The CDR3 DNA reads as TGTGCCACCAGCAGAGACCTAGCGGGTGCCTACGAGCAGTACTTC.

This chain links TRBV2 with TRBJ2-2, with 10 bases fitting TRBD2. V was pared by 3 bases and J by 6 bases, with 4 bases of the junction left unmatched. Per the germline V gene, CDR1 is SNHLY and CDR2 is FYNNEI. The CDR3 totals 15 residues. This CDR3 is CASSESGRGAGELFF. CDR3 coding DNA: TGTGCCAGCAGTGAGAGCGGGAGGGGAGCCGGGGAGCTGTTTTTT.

The chain combines TRBV5-6 with TRBJ1-3; 8 positions agree with TRBD1. The CDR3 contains 15 residues. Germline V lookup: CDR1 SGHDT, CDR2 YYEEEE. The V segment lost 6 bases and the J segment 0 bases; nucleotides outside the gene matches: 5. The CDR3 is CASTSTGGSGNTIYF. The CDR3 DNA reads as TGTGCCAGCACCTCAACAGGGGGCTCTGGAAACACCATATATTTT.

CDR3 region: CASSAQAGTGGSDTQYF. Here the CDR3 DNA reads TGTGCCAGCAGTGCCCAGGCCGGGACAGGGGGGTCAGATACGCAGTATTTT. The chain links TRBV6-4 to TRBJ2-3, with TRBD1 identical over 11 bases. Germline-derived CDR1 and CDR2 are MRHNA and SNTAGT. The V and J ends lost 4 bases and 4 bases, in that order; junction bases with no gene match: 10. This CDR3 contains 17 residues.

The chain links TRBV27 to TRBJ2-7, with D unresolved. Germline V CDR1 and CDR2: MNHEY, SMNVEV (reference sequence). Trimming took 4 bases from V and 3 from J, leaving 10 bases between them. The CDR3 is made up of 13 amino acids. The DNA of the CDR3 is TGTGCCAGCAGTTCACCTCTAGGCTACGAGCAGTACTTC. Translating it yields CASSSPLGYEQYF.

The chain carries TRBV28 and TRBJ1-5; no firm D call. The length of the CDR3 is 12 residues. Germline V gene sequence: CDR1 MDHEN, CDR2 SYDVKM. With 6 bases removed from V and 4 bases from J, the gap between germline ends came to 7 bases. The CDR3 coding sequence is TGTGCCAGCAGGGAGGAGAATCAGCCCCAGCATTTT. Its protein is CASREENQPQHF.

This chain links TRBV19 with TRBJ2-1; a weak D match, TRBD1 (6 bases). The V end lost 3 bases, the J end lost 7 bases, and 16 bases lay between the germline ends. In germline, CDR1 is LNHDA, CDR2 SQIVND (reference sequence). CDR3 size: 15 residues. The CDR3 protein is CASSIPLDRSNEQFF. DNA of the CDR3: TGTGCCAGTAGTATCCCCCTCGACAGGTCGAATGAGCAGTTCTTC.

CDR3 in DNA: TGTGCCAGCAGTGAAGTTGAGCCTGCGAACACCGGGGAGCTGTTTTTT. Translating gives CASSEVEPANTGELFF. The chain employs TRBV2 and TRBJ2-2; D gene ambiguous. V lost 1 base, J lost 0 bases, and 9 bases lay in between. The CDR3 has 16 residues. Germline CDR1 is SNHLY and CDR2 is FYNNEI.

CDR3 nucleotides: TGTGCCAGCAGCTTACCAGAGCGCGACTATGGCTACACCTTC. Translation: CASSLPERDYGYTF. J is TRBJ1-2 and V is TRBV7-9; D call uncertain. The CDR3 spans 14 residues. Germline V CDR1 and CDR2: SEHNR, FQNEAQ (reference sequence). The V end was cut by 2 bases, the J end by 3 bases, with 10 bases between.

The rearrangement uses TRBV20-1 and TRBJ2-7; 10 nucleotides line up with TRBD2. The junction had 8 bases not matched to a gene; V was cut back by 3 bases and J by 0 bases. Germline V lookup: CDR1 DFQATT, CDR2 SNEGSKA (reference sequence). The CDR3 has 16 amino acids. The CDR3 DNA follows: TGCAGTGCTAGTGGATCGGGACTAGCGTCCTCCTACGAGCAGTACTTC. Translated: CSASGSGLASSYEQYF.

This chain connects TRBV6-2 or TRBV6-3 to TRBJ2-2, with D maybe TRBD2 (7 bases). Trimming removed 4 bases from V and 0 bases from J, with 18 bases in between. Germline CDR1 MNHEY, CDR2 SVGEGT. CDR3 length: 18 amino acids. The CDR3 nucleotides are TGTGCCAGCAGTTGGCCGGGGGGCGGGGCCTCGAACACCGGGGAGCTGTTTTTT. As protein: CASSWPGGGASNTGELFF.

CDR3 sequence (DNA): TGTGCCAGCAGAACCGCAGGGGGCGCGGGCTATGGCTACACCTTC. Translating gives CASRTAGGAGYGYTF. The chain has TRBV6-5 and TRBJ1-2; 8 bases agree with TRBD1. Germline CDR1 is MNHEY and CDR2 is SVGAGI. This CDR3 contains 15 residues. The J segment lost 4 bases and the V segment lost 6 bases, leaving 10 bases of the junction unmatched.